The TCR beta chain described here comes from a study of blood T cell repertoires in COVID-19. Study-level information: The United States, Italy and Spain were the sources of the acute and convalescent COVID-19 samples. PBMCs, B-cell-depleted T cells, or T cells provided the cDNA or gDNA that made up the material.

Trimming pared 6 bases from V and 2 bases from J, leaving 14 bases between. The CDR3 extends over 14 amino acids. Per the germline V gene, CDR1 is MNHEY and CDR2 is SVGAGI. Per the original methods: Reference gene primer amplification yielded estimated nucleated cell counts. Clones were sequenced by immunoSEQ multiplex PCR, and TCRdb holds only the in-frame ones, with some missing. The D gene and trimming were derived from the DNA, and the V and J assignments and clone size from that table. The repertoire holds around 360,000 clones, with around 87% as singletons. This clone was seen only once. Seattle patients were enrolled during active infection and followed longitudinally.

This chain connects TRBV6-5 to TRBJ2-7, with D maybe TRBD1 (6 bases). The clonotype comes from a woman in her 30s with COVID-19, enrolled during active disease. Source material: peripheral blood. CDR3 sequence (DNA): TGTGCCAGCAGCAGAACAGGGAACCCCTACGAGCAGTACTTC. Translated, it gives CASSRTGNPYEQYF.